Below, 23 T cell receptor beta chains from the same sample are listed, as sequenced in a study of sequential checkpoint blockade in melanoma. This table comes from immunoSEQ multiplex PCR, and its TCRdb copy is limited to in-frame clones, with some not included. The repertoire includes around 35,000 clones, approximately 30% of them detected once, and approximately 1.5% sits in the top ten. Treatment meaning: randomized to nivolumab then ipilimumab (arm A) or the reverse (arm B). Sequenced here: tumor tissue (inferred from file names), sampled from a patient given nivolumab and ipilimumab in sequence. The receptors stem from a human donor with melanoma.

The table lists this clone with many counts. The chain is built from TRBV6-8 and TRBJ2-1; TRBD2 matches 11 bases. V lost 6 bases and J lost 3; bases outside the gene matches: 7. The germline V gene has CDR1 MNHGY and CDR2 SAAAGT. The CDR3 extends over 16 amino acids. The CDR3 here is CASRLSGRAVYNEQFF. The CDR3 DNA follows: TGTGCCAGCAGACTTAGCGGGAGGGCCGTCTACAATGAGCAGTTCTTC.

This clone was observed a handful of times. The chain employs TRBV6-8 and TRBJ1-4; D uncertain. CDR3 length: 15 amino acids. V was cut by 5 bases and J by 1 base, with 11 bases left in between. Germline lookup yields CDR1 MNHGY and CDR2 SAAAGT. The CDR3: CASSGHRETNEKLFF. CDR3 DNA sequence: TGTGCCAGCAGTGGGCACCGCGAAACTAATGAAAAACTGTTTTTT.

The V gene is TRBV19, the J gene TRBJ1-1; D not resolved. Germline CDR1 and CDR2: LNHDA and SQIVND (reference sequence). The CDR3 length is 13 residues. Trimming took 5 bases from V and 0 from J, leaving 7 bases between them. DNA for the CDR3: TGTGCCAGTAGTGCCTATATGAACACTGAAGCTTTCTTT. The encoded protein is CASSAYMNTEAFF.

The gene calls are TRBV12-5 and TRBJ2-3; no reliable D call. V was cut by 4 bases and J by 6 bases, with 11 bases left in between. This CDR3 region has 13 residues. From germline, CDR1 is LGHNT and CDR2 FRNRAP. CDR3 protein: CASGSSDIDTQYF. In DNA, the CDR3 is TGTGCTAGTGGTTCCTCAGATATTGATACGCAGTATTTT.

The sample holds many counts of this clone. The chain links TRBV11-3 to TRBJ2-1; TRBD1 aligns across 9 bases. Germline-derived CDR1 and CDR2 are SGHNT and YENEEA. The CDR3 spans 15 residues. V lost 3 bases and J lost 4; bases outside the gene matches: 4. The CDR3 spells CASSLGQGKYNEQFF. CDR3 DNA: TGTGCCAGCAGCTTGGGACAGGGAAAATACAATGAGCAGTTCTTC.

The chain recombines TRBV15 with TRBJ1-5; perhaps TRBD1 as D (5 bases). Per the germline V gene, CDR1 is LNHNV and CDR2 is YYDKDF (reference sequence). CDR3 length equals 15 residues. Trimming shortened V by 1 base and J by 3 bases, and 10 bases separated the two germline ends. The CDR3 bases are TGTGCCACCAGCAGAGTAGGGGTAAACAATCAGCCCCAGCATTTT. Translated, it gives CATSRVGVNNQPQHF. The variable domain in full, completed from reference TRBV15 and TRBJ1-5, reads DAMVIQNPRYQVTQFGKPVTLSCSQTLNHNVMYWYQQKSSQAPKLLFHYYDKDFNNEADTPDNFQSRRPNTSFCFLDIRSPGLGDTAMYLCATSRVGVNNQPQHFGDGTRLSIL.

This clone was picked up a small number of times. Sequence at one end of the junction differs from germline and may be a read error. CDR3: CATRRAGGSYNEQFF. The CDR3 DNA follows: TGTGCCACCAGGAGAGCCGGAGGTTCCTACAATGAGCAGTTCTTC. The J gene is TRBJ2-1, the V gene TRBV15, with TRBD2 as a possible D gene (5 bases). This CDR3 has 15 amino acids. Germline V gives CDR1 LNHNV, CDR2 YYDKDF (reference sequence).

Ten or more counts support this clone. The chain has TRBV4-1 and TRBJ2-3; possibly TRBD1 for D (6 bases). The length of the CDR3 is 15 residues. CDR1 MGHRA and CDR2 YSYEKL come from the germline V gene. The V end lost 2 bases, the J end lost 2 bases, and 11 bases lay between the germline ends. CDR3 in amino acids: CASSQRTDNTDTQYF. The CDR3 nucleotides read TGCGCCAGCAGCCAACGGACAGACAACACAGATACGCAGTATTTT.

This sequence joins TRBV19 and TRBJ2-1, with D unclear. CDR1 is LNHDA, CDR2 SQIVND, per germline (reference sequence). The germline V and J ends were trimmed by 5 bases and 15 bases, with 17 bases remaining between them. The CDR3 runs 12 residues. CDR3 nucleotide sequence: TGTGCCAGTAGTCCACAAGGATACAGACTGTTCTTC. Protein product: CASSPQGYRLFF.

V gene TRBV19 combines with J gene TRBJ1-2, with 10 bases aligning to TRBD1. Per germline, CDR1 LNHDA and CDR2 SQIVND (reference sequence). J lost 2 bases, V lost 5 bases, and 5 bases had no gene match. CDR3 length: 15 amino acids. CDR3 nucleotide sequence: TGTGCCAGTAGTTGGGGACAGGGGTCAAACTATGGCTACACCTTC. The encoded protein is CASSWGQGSNYGYTF.

This clone occurred a few times. The CDR3 coding sequence is TGTGCCAGCTTTAGCGGGGGGAACACCGGGGAGCTGTTTTTT. It specifies CASFSGGNTGELFF. The rearrangement links TRBV11-3 to TRBJ2-2; TRBD2 matches 9 bases. Germline CDR1 reads SGHNT; CDR2 reads YENEEA. V shed 8 bases and J 1 base; nucleotides not matched to a gene: 2. This CDR3 region has 14 residues.

This clone occurred many times. The chain employs TRBV11-3 and TRBJ2-7, with no clear D. Germline-derived CDR1 and CDR2 are SGHNT and YENEEA. The V and J ends lost 1 base and 6 bases respectively, with 19 bases between them. The CDR3 contains 16 residues. CDR3 DNA sequence: TGTGCCAGCAGCTTAGGCCCTCTAGGTGGCGTCGGCGAGCAGTACTTC. It is translated as CASSLGPLGGVGEQYF.

This clone has at least ten counts. This chain joins TRBV10-3 and TRBJ2-3; perhaps D is TRBD1 or TRBD2 (5 bases each). Trimming left V 0 bases short and J 0 bases short, with 7 bases between. The germline gives CDR1 ENHRY, CDR2 SYGVKD. This CDR3 region has 15 residues. The CDR3 here is CAISESGDSTDTQYF. In DNA, the CDR3 is TGTGCCATCAGTGAGTCGGGGGATAGCACAGATACGCAGTATTTT.

The chain joins TRBV18 to TRBJ2-5; TRBD2 aligns across 9 bases. CDR1 and CDR2 (germline): KGHSH, LQKENI. The junction had 0 bases not matched to a gene; V was cut back by 5 bases and J by 2 bases. This CDR3 is 13 amino acids long. The CDR3 spells CASSSGRQETQYF. The DNA for the CDR3 is TGTGCCAGCTCAAGCGGGAGGCAAGAGACCCAGTACTTC.

This clone occurred many times. The rearrangement uses TRBV11-3 and TRBJ2-1; 7 bases are shared with TRBD1. The ends lost 5 bases at V and 3 bases at J; junction bases unmatched: 10. The CDR3 has 16 residues. Germline V gives CDR1 SGHNT, CDR2 YENEEA. Here the CDR3 reads CASSPVPGQNYNEQFF. In DNA form, the CDR3 reads TGTGCCAGCAGCCCCGTTCCGGGACAGAACTACAATGAGCAGTTCTTC. Looking up the rest from reference TRBV11-3 and TRBJ2-1 gives the full variable domain: EAGVVQSPRYKIIEKKQPVAFWCNPISGHNTLYWYLQNLGQGPELLIRYENEEAVDDSQLPKDRFSAERLKGVDSTLKIQPAELGDSAVYLCASSPVPGQNYNEQFFGPGTRLTVL.

The J gene is TRBJ1-1, the V gene TRBV5-1, with D unclear. This CDR3 comprises 16 residues. Looked up from germline, CDR1 is SGHRS and CDR2 is YFSETQ. V dropped 0 bases and J dropped 5 bases, with 17 bases sitting between them. The chain's CDR3 is CASSLDWAVSRTEAFF. The DNA of the CDR3 is TGCGCCAGCAGCTTGGATTGGGCGGTGAGTAGGACTGAAGCTTTCTTT. The variable domain in full, completed from reference TRBV5-1 and TRBJ1-1, reads KAGVTQTPRYLIKTRGQQVTLSCSPISGHRSVSWYQQTPGQGLQFLFEYFSETQRNKGNFPGRFSGRQFSNSRSEMNVSTLELGDSALYLCASSLDWAVSRTEAFFGQGTRLTVV.

This clone was detected ten times or more. V and J are TRBV11-3 and TRBJ2-5, with 8 bases matching TRBD1. Trimming cost V 1 base and J 2 bases; bases outside gene matches: 3. CDR1 SGHNT and CDR2 YENEEA come from the germline V gene. The CDR3 loop spans 15 amino acids. The CDR3 bases are TGTGCCAGCAGCTTAGGGAGGGACAGGCAAGAGACCCAGTACTTC. Translated, it gives CASSLGRDRQETQYF.

The table lists this clone with a few counts. The chain has TRBV11-3 and TRBJ2-7; D may be TRBD1 or TRBD2 (5 bases each). Deletions cut 5 bases from V and 0 bases from J, with 11 bases between. This CDR3 is built from 14 residues. Germline CDR1 SGHNT, CDR2 YENEEA. CDR3 amino acids: CASSGTVSSYEQYF. Here the CDR3 DNA reads TGTGCCAGCAGCGGGACGGTGAGCTCCTACGAGCAGTACTTC.

The CDR3 coding sequence is TGTGCCAGCAGCTTAAGTAGCGGGGCGAACACCGGGGAGCTGTTTTTT. This codes for CASSLSSGANTGELFF. The genes are TRBV11-3 and TRBJ2-2; TRBD2 aligns across 8 bases. Per the germline V gene, CDR1 is SGHNT and CDR2 is YENEEA. V lost 2 bases and J lost 0; bases outside the gene matches: 2. The length of the CDR3 is 16 residues.

This clone has just a few counts. The chain joins TRBV19 to TRBJ2-2; 12 bases line up with TRBD1. CDR3 size: 18 residues. Germline V CDR1 and CDR2: LNHDA, SQIVND (reference sequence). With 6 bases clipped from V and 4 bases from J, the junction kept 12 bases outside the gene matches. CDR3 in amino acids: CASRTRDRGLLGTGELFF. The DNA of the CDR3 is TGTGCCAGTAGAACCCGGGACAGGGGGCTTCTGGGCACCGGGGAGCTGTTTTTT. Filled out from reference TRBV19 and TRBJ2-2, the complete variable domain reads DGGITQSPKYLFRKEGQNVTLSCEQNLNHDAMYWYRQDPGQGLRLIYYSQIVNDFQKGDIAEGYSVSREKKESFPLTVTSAQKNPTAFYLCASRTRDRGLLGTGELFFGEGSRLTVL.

The chain carries TRBV14 and TRBJ2-7; TRBD2 agrees at 8 bases. CDR3 size: 15 residues. V was pared by 3 bases and J by 0 bases, with 4 bases of the junction left unmatched. Germline CDR1 and CDR2: SGHDN and FVKESK. CDR3 DNA: TGTGCCAGCAGCCAGCCGGGAGGGAGCTCCTACGAGCAGTACTTC. Residues: CASSQPGGSSYEQYF.

This clone has a handful of counts. The chain has TRBV9 and TRBJ2-2; possibly TRBD2 for D (5 bases). The CDR3 extends over 13 amino acids. Germline-derived CDR1 and CDR2 are SGDLS and YYNGEE. Deletions cut 7 bases from V and 5 bases from J, with 12 bases between. The CDR3 DNA follows: TGTGCCAGCGGGAGAGGAGTGACCGGGGAGCTGTTTTTT. Residues: CASGRGVTGELFF.

The chain combines TRBV11-3 with TRBJ2-1, with 11 bases identical to TRBD2. With V trimmed by 5 bases and J by 2 bases, 5 bases remained unmatched. Germline CDR1 and CDR2: SGHNT and YENEEA. This CDR3 comprises 16 residues. CDR3 region: CASSPKLAGAYNEQFF. The CDR3 region has the DNA TGTGCCAGCAGCCCAAAACTAGCGGGAGCCTACAATGAGCAGTTCTTC.